A selection of T cell receptor beta chains follows, all from one sample in a study of T cells after somatic rescue of genetic block. The repertoire was sequenced with immunoSEQ multiplex PCR; TCRdb's copy has only in-frame clones and lacks some. The sample has over 12,000 clones, 72% seen once. Sequenced input: peripheral blood mononuclear cells (PBMCs). These receptors were taken from a boy younger than 18. Each CDR3 is given with its conserved first and last residue. The order of the fields is CDR3 length, clone size, D gene, V gene, J gene, CDR3 DNA, CDR3 protein. D genes are given only for firm matches. Rows give clone size only sometimes, using once, few, many, or a class for an expanded clone.

len: 13; abundance: .; d_gene: .; v_gene: TRBV5-5; j_gene: TRBJ2-7; CDR3nt: TGTGCCAGCAGCCTAACAACCAGGGGAGAGCAGTACTTC; CDR3aa: CASSLTTRGEQYF
len: 12; abundance: .; d_gene: .; v_gene: TRBV5-1; j_gene: TRBJ2-7; CDR3nt: TGCGCCAGCAGCTTGAACAGCTACGAGCAGTACTTC; CDR3aa: CASSLNSYEQYF
len: 17; abundance: .; d_gene: TRBD2; v_gene: TRBV30; j_gene: TRBJ2-3; CDR3nt: TGTGCCTGGAGTGTAGGCTTAGGGGAGGGGAGCACAGATACGCAGTATTTT; CDR3aa: CAWSVGLGEGSTDTQYF
len: 15; abundance: .; d_gene: TRBD2; v_gene: TRBV11-2; j_gene: TRBJ2-3; CDR3nt: TGTGCCAGCAGCCAAGCGGGGGGTGGCACAGATACGCAGTATTTT; CDR3aa: CASSQAGGGTDTQYF
len: 16; abundance: once; d_gene: TRBD2; v_gene: TRBV9; j_gene: TRBJ2-1; CDR3nt: TGTGCCAGCAGCTTCTTAACTAGCGGGGGCAACAATGAGCAGTTCTTC; CDR3aa: CASSFLTSGGNNEQFF
len: 13; abundance: medium-sized; d_gene: .; v_gene: TRBV10-3; j_gene: TRBJ2-7; CDR3nt: TGTGCCATCAGTGACCACCAGGGTGGGGAGCAGTACTTC; CDR3aa: CAISDHQGGEQYF
len: 15; abundance: .; d_gene: TRBD1; v_gene: TRBV7-6; j_gene: TRBJ2-2; CDR3nt: TGTGCCAGCAGCCCCGGGACAGGGAACACCGGGGAGCTGTTTTTT; CDR3aa: CASSPGTGNTGELFF
len: 16; abundance: .; d_gene: .; v_gene: TRBV5-1; j_gene: TRBJ1-3; CDR3nt: TGCGCCAGCAGCTTGACGGGCCCGAGCTCTGGAAACACCATATATTTT; CDR3aa: CASSLTGPSSGNTIYF
len: 14; abundance: .; d_gene: .; v_gene: TRBV5-1; j_gene: TRBJ1-2; CDR3nt: TGCGCCAGCAGCTTGGATACAAGTAGGACTGGCTACACCTTC; CDR3aa: CASSLDTSRTGYTF
len: 14; abundance: once; d_gene: .; v_gene: TRBV5-6; j_gene: TRBJ1-2; CDR3nt: TGTGCCAGCAGTCCGTCATGGGGGCTAGATGGCTACACCTTC; CDR3aa: CASSPSWGLDGYTF
len: 14; abundance: .; d_gene: .; v_gene: TRBV2; j_gene: TRBJ2-7; CDR3nt: TGTGCCAGCAGGGCCGGGCCGAGCTCCTACGAGCAGTACTTC; CDR3aa: CASRAGPSSYEQYF
len: 17; abundance: .; d_gene: TRBD1; v_gene: TRBV5-1; j_gene: TRBJ1-4; CDR3nt: TGCGCCAGCAGCTTGACCAGTTCGAGGACAGGGAATGAAAAACTGTTTTTT; CDR3aa: CASSLTSSRTGNEKLFF
len: 13; abundance: .; d_gene: .; v_gene: TRBV6-5; j_gene: TRBJ2-1; CDR3nt: TGTGCCAGCAGTAGGAGGGACGGGAATGAGCAGTTCTTC; CDR3aa: CASSRRDGNEQFF
len: 16; abundance: .; d_gene: TRBD1; v_gene: TRBV9; j_gene: TRBJ1-2; CDR3nt: TGTGCCAGCAGCGTAGGGGACAGGGGGCCTGGATACGGCTACACCTTC; CDR3aa: CASSVGDRGPGYGYTF
len: 18; abundance: .; d_gene: TRBD1; v_gene: TRBV27; j_gene: TRBJ1-5; CDR3nt: TGTGCCAGCAGTCCGGACAGGCCCCCCTATTATAGCAATCAGCCCCAGCATTTT; CDR3aa: CASSPDRPPYYSNQPQHF
len: 13; abundance: once; d_gene: TRBD1; v_gene: TRBV29-1; j_gene: TRBJ1-4; CDR3nt: TGCAGCGCCGGGACAGGGCCCAATGAAAAACTGTTTTTT; CDR3aa: CSAGTGPNEKLFF
len: 19; abundance: .; d_gene: .; v_gene: TRBV9; j_gene: TRBJ2-3; CDR3nt: TGTGCCAGCAGCGTTGACAATCGACAGGGCAACAGCGGGAGTGGTACGCAGTATTTT; CDR3aa: CASSVDNRQGNSGSGTQYF
len: 16; abundance: .; d_gene: TRBD2; v_gene: TRBV6-5; j_gene: TRBJ2-5; CDR3nt: TGTGCCAGCAGTTGGGGGACTAGCGGGTCCATAAGGACCCAGTACTTC; CDR3aa: CASSWGTSGSIRTQYF
len: 13; abundance: few; d_gene: .; v_gene: TRBV9; j_gene: TRBJ2-1; CDR3nt: TGTGCCAGCAGCGTAGCAGACTCCAATGAGCAGTTCTTC; CDR3aa: CASSVADSNEQFF
len: 16; abundance: medium-sized; d_gene: TRBD1; v_gene: TRBV7-9; j_gene: TRBJ2-1; CDR3nt: TGTGCCAGCAGCGCCAGGGACAGGGAAAACTACAATGAGCAGTTCTTC; CDR3aa: CASSARDRENYNEQFF
len: 15; abundance: .; d_gene: TRBD1; v_gene: TRBV19; j_gene: TRBJ1-2; CDR3nt: TGTGCCAGTAGTATCGGACAGGGAGCTAACTATGGCTACACCTTC; CDR3aa: CASSIGQGANYGYTF
len: 14; abundance: .; d_gene: TRBD1; v_gene: TRBV9; j_gene: TRBJ2-3; CDR3nt: TGTGCCAGCAGCTACGGACAGGGGGGAGATACGCAGTATTTT; CDR3aa: CASSYGQGGDTQYF
len: 14; abundance: few; d_gene: .; v_gene: TRBV5-1; j_gene: TRBJ1-1; CDR3nt: TGCGCCAGCAGTGAGAGGGAGGGGAACACTGAAGCTTTCTTT; CDR3aa: CASSEREGNTEAFF
len: 18; abundance: .; d_gene: TRBD1; v_gene: TRBV9; j_gene: TRBJ2-3; CDR3nt: TGTGCCAGCAGCGTAGATCCGCACAGGGGCGAGAGCACAGATACGCAGTATTTT; CDR3aa: CASSVDPHRGESTDTQYF
len: 19; abundance: .; d_gene: TRBD2; v_gene: TRBV5-1; j_gene: TRBJ2-1; CDR3nt: TGCGCCAGCAGCTTGAGGACTAGCGGGGGGCCTAGCTCCTACAATGAGCAGTTCTTC; CDR3aa: CASSLRTSGGPSSYNEQFF
len: 14; abundance: .; d_gene: .; v_gene: TRBV7-9; j_gene: TRBJ2-4; CDR3nt: TGTGCCAGCAGCTTAGGCAGCGTTCGGGACATTCAGTACTTC; CDR3aa: CASSLGSVRDIQYF
len: 12; abundance: .; d_gene: .; v_gene: TRBV6-1; j_gene: TRBJ1-2; CDR3nt: TGTGCCAGCCGGGAGGGCCACTATGGCTACACCTTC; CDR3aa: CASREGHYGYTF
len: 14; abundance: .; d_gene: TRBD1; v_gene: TRBV5-8; j_gene: TRBJ2-7; CDR3nt: TGTGCCAGCAGCTTGGGGACAGGGCGCTACGAGCAGTACTTC; CDR3aa: CASSLGTGRYEQYF
len: 17; abundance: .; d_gene: .; v_gene: TRBV28; j_gene: TRBJ2-5; CDR3nt: TGTGCCAGCAGATTATCTTTGGGCCCTATAAGGGGAGAGACCCAGTACTTC; CDR3aa: CASRLSLGPIRGETQYF
len: 17; abundance: .; d_gene: TRBD1; v_gene: TRBV10-3; j_gene: TRBJ1-1; CDR3nt: TGTGCCATCAAGGTGGGACAGGGAGGACCCAGAGACACTGAAGCTTTCTTT; CDR3aa: CAIKVGQGGPRDTEAFF
len: 16; abundance: .; d_gene: .; v_gene: TRBV10-2; j_gene: TRBJ2-2; CDR3nt: TGCGCCAGCAGCCAAGAGGGCCTAGCGAACACCGGGGAGCTGTTTTTT; CDR3aa: CASSQEGLANTGELFF
len: 18; abundance: .; d_gene: TRBD1; v_gene: TRBV28; j_gene: TRBJ2-3; CDR3nt: TGTGCCAGCAGTTCCTTTGGGACAGGGGTGTTTTCCACAGATACGCAGTATTTT; CDR3aa: CASSSFGTGVFSTDTQYF
len: 15; abundance: .; d_gene: TRBD2; v_gene: TRBV27; j_gene: TRBJ2-7; CDR3nt: TGTGCCAGCAGTTTATCCACCGGACTAGCATACGAGCAGTACTTC; CDR3aa: CASSLSTGLAYEQYF
len: 15; abundance: .; d_gene: TRBD2; v_gene: TRBV6-6; j_gene: TRBJ2-7; CDR3nt: TGTGCCAGCAGTTACTCAGAAGCGGGAGGGCCCGAGCAGTACTTC; CDR3aa: CASSYSEAGGPEQYF
len: 13; abundance: once; d_gene: .; v_gene: TRBV30; j_gene: TRBJ1-2; CDR3nt: TGTGCCTGGACCTCTCAGGGGTTCTATGGCTACACCTTC; CDR3aa: CAWTSQGFYGYTF
len: 15; abundance: .; d_gene: TRBD1; v_gene: TRBV11-3; j_gene: TRBJ2-7; CDR3nt: TGTGCCAGCAGCCCATCGACAGGGGGAACCTACGAGCAGTACTTC; CDR3aa: CASSPSTGGTYEQYF
len: 13; abundance: medium-sized; d_gene: TRBD1; v_gene: TRBV9; j_gene: TRBJ2-2; CDR3nt: TGTGCCAGCAGCACAGGGGTTCCCGGGGAGCTGTTTTTT; CDR3aa: CASSTGVPGELFF